This T cell receptor beta chain is drawn from a study of blood T cell repertoires in COVID-19. Study in general: Whether acute or convalescent, the COVID-19 samples came from the United States, Italy and Spain.

Germline-derived CDR1 and CDR2 are MNHEY and SVGAGI. The CDR3 runs to 15 residues. V was shortened by 5 bases and J by 2 bases, with 15 bases between the two germline ends. A few counts support this clone. Data came from immunoSEQ multiplex PCR; TCRdb stores just in-frame clones and leaves some out. Of under 400,000 clones in the sample, around nine tenths were seen once. The clonotype was recovered from a woman aged 25 to 39 who had been exposed to COVID-19. The J gene is TRBJ2-5, the V gene TRBV6-5; D unresolved. The sequencing input was PBMCs or T cells enriched from blood (not recorded which). The chain's CDR3 is CASSPPWSEQETQYF. The CDR3 DNA is TGTGCCAGCAGTCCCCCCTGGTCGGAGCAAGAGACCCAGTACTTC.